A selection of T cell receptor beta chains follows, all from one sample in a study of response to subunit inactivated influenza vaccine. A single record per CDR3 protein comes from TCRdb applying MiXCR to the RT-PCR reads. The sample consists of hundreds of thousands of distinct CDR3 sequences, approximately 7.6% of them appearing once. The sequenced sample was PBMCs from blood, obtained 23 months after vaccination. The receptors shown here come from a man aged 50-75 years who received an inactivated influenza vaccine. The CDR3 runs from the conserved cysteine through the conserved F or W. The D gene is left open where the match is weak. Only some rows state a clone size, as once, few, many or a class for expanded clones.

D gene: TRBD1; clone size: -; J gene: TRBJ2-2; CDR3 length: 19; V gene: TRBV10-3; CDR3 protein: CAISASPGTATPTTGELFF; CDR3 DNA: TGTGCCATCAGTGCGAGCCCCGGGACAGCCACCCCGACCACCGGGGAGCTGTTTTTT
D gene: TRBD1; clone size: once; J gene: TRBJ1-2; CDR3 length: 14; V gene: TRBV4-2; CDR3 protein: CASSRGQAGYGYTF; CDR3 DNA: TGTGCCAGCAGCCGAGGACAGGCCGGCTATGGCTACACCTTC
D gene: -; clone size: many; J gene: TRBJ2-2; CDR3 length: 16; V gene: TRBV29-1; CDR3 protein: CSVEAGVGLGTGELFF; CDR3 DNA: TGCAGCGTTGAAGCCGGGGTGGGATTGGGCACCGGGGAGCTGTTTTTT
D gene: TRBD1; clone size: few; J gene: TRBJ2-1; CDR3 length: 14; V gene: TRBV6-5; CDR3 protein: CASSYDRGGNEQFF; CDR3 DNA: TGTGCCAGCAGTTACGACAGGGGGGGGAATGAGCAGTTCTTC
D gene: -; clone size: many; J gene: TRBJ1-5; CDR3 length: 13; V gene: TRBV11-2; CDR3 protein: CASSLGYNQPQHF; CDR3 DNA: TGTGCCAGCAGCTTAGGTTACAATCAGCCCCAGCATTTT
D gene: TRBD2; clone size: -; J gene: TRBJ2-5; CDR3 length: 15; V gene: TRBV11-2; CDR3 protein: CASSLEIAGQETQYF; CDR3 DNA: TGTGCCAGCAGCTTAGAGATAGCGGGCCAAGAGACCCAGTACTTC
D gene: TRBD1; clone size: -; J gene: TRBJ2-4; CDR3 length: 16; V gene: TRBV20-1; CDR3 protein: CSARSGTGSLKNIQYF; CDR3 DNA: TGCAGTGCTAGATCAGGGACAGGGAGCCTCAAAAACATTCAGTACTTC
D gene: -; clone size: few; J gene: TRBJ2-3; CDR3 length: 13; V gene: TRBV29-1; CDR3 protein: CSVASGTGDTQYF; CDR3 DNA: TGCAGCGTTGCGTCAGGGACGGGGGATACGCAGTATTTT
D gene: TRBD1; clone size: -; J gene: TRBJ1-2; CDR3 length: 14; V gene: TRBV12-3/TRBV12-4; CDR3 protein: CASSRQTGGRGYTF; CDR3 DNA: TGTGCCAGCAGCCGCCAGACAGGGGGCCGCGGCTACACCTTC
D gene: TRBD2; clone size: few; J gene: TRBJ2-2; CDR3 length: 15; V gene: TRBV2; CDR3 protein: CASSTSGRVTGELFF; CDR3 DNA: TGTGCCAGCAGTACTAGCGGGAGAGTAACCGGGGAGCTGTTTTTT
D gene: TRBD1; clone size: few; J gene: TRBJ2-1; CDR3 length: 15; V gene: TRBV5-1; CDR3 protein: CASSPRQGNYNEQFF; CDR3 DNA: TGCGCCAGCAGCCCCCGACAGGGTAATTACAATGAGCAGTTCTTC
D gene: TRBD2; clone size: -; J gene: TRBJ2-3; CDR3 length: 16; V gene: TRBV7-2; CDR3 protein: CASNTPLSRGADTQYF; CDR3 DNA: TGTGCCAGCAATACCCCCCTTAGCCGGGGGGCAGATACGCAGTATTTT
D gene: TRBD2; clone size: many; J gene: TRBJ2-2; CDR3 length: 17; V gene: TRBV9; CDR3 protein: CASSAPLAGPAIGELFF; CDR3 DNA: TGTGCCAGCAGCGCTCCGCTAGCGGGACCAGCAATCGGGGAGCTGTTTTTT
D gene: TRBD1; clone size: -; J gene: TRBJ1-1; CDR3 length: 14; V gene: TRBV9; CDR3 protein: CASSVAQGDTEAFF; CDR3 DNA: TGTGCCAGCAGCGTAGCTCAGGGGGACACTGAAGCTTTCTTT
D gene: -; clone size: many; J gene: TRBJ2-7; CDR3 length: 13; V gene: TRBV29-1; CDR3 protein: CSVEGRRSYEQYF; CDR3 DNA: TGCAGCGTTGAAGGACGGAGGTCCTACGAGCAGTACTTC
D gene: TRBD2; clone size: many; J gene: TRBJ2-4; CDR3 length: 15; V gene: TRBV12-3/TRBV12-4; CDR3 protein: CASSSGRGAKNIQYF; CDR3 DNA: TGTGCCAGCAGTTCCGGGCGGGGGGCCAAAAACATTCAGTACTTC
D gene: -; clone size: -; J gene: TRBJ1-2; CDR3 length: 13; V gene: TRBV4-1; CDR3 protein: CASSQVATYGYTF; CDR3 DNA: TGCGCCAGCAGCCAAGTGGCGACATATGGCTACACCTTC
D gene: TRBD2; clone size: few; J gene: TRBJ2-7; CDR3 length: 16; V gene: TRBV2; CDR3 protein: CASRTGTSGNWDEQYF; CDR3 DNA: TGTGCCAGCAGGACGGGGACTAGCGGGAACTGGGACGAGCAGTACTTC
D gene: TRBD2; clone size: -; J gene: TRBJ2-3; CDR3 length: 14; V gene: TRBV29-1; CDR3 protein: CSVIGGRAADTQYF; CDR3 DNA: TGCAGCGTTATCGGCGGGAGGGCCGCAGATACGCAGTATTTT
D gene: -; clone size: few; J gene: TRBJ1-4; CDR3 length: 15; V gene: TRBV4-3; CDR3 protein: CASSQDLQGYEKLFF; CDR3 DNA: TGCGCCAGCAGCCAAGACCTACAGGGCTATGAAAAACTGTTTTTT
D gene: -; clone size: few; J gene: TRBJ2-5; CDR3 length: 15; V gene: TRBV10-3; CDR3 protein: CAISEWDSSKETQYF; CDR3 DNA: TGTGCCATCAGTGAGTGGGATTCGTCGAAGGAGACCCAGTACTTC
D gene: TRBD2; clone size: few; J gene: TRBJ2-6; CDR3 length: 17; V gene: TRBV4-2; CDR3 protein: CASSQDGEGPGANVLTF; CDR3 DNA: TGTGCCAGCAGCCAAGATGGGGAGGGGCCTGGGGCCAACGTCCTGACTTTC
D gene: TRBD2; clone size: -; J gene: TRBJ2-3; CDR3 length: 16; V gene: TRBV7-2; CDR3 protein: CASSLRSGGAADTQYF; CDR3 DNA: TGTGCCAGCAGCTTACGCAGCGGGGGGGCCGCAGATACGCAGTATTTT
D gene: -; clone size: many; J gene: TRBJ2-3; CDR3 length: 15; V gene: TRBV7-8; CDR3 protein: CASSSTLGTTDTQYF; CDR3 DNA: TGTGCCAGCAGCTCCACACTAGGAACCACAGATACGCAGTATTTT
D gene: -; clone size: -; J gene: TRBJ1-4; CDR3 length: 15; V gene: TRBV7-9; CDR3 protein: CASSSAGRLNEKLFF; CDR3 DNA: TGTGCCAGCAGCTCGGCTGGAAGACTTAATGAAAAACTGTTTTTT
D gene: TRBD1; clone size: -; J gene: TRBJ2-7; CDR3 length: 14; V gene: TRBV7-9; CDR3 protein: CASSWDRRQGEQYF; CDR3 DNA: TGTGCCAGCAGCTGGGACAGGCGGCAAGGCGAGCAGTACTTC
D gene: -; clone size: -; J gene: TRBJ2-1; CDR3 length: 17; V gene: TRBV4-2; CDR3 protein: CASSQDRTDPSYNKQFF; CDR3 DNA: TGTGCCAGCAGCCAAGATCGGACTGATCCTTCCTACAATAAGCAGTTCTTC
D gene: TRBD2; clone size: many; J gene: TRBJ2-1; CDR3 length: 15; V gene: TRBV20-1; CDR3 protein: CSARSSGNAYNEQFF; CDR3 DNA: TGCAGTGCTAGATCTAGCGGGAATGCCTACAATGAGCAGTTCTTC
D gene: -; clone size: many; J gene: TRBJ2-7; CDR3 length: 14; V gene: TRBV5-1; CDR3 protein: CASSLYPERYEQYF; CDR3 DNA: TGCGCCAGCAGCTTGTATCCAGAGCGCTACGAGCAGTACTTC
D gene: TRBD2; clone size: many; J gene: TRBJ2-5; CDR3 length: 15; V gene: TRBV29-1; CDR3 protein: CSVKQGGLAGETQYF; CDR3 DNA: TGCAGCGTTAAGCAGGGTGGGCTAGCGGGAGAGACCCAGTACTTC
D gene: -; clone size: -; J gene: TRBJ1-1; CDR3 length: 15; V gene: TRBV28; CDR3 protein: CASSAGGLMNTEAFF; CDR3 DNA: TGTGCCAGCAGTGCCGGAGGTCTAATGAACACTGAAGCTTTCTTT
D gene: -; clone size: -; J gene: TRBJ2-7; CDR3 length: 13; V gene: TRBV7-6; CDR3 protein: CASSAGTSIEQYF; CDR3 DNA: TGTGCCAGCAGCGCCGGGACTTCGATCGAGCAGTACTTC
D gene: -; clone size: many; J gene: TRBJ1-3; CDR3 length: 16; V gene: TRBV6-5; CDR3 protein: CASSYSLGLSGNTIYF; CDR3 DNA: TGTGCCAGCAGTTACTCATTGGGGCTCTCTGGAAACACCATATATTTT
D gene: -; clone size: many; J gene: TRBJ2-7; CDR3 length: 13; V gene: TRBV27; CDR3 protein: CASRGDGLYEQYF; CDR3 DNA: TGTGCCAGCAGGGGGGACGGGCTCTACGAGCAGTACTTC
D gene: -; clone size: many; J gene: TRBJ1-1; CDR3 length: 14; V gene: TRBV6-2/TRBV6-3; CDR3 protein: CASSYRGRFSPAFF; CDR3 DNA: TGTGCCAGCAGTTACAGAGGTCGGTTTTCGCCAGCTTTCTTT
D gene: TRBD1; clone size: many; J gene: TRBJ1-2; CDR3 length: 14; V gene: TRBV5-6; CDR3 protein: CASSTGQINYGYTF; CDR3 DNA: TGTGCCAGCAGCACGGGACAGATTAACTATGGCTACACCTTC
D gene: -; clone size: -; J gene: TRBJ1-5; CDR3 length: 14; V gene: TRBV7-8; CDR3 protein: CASSLSRVNQPQHF; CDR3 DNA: TGTGCCAGCAGCTTATCCCGAGTTAATCAGCCCCAGCATTTT
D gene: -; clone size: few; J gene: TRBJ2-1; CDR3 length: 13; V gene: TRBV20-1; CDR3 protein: CSARDTLLNEQFF; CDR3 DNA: TGCAGTGCTAGAGATACCCTGCTCAATGAGCAGTTCTTC
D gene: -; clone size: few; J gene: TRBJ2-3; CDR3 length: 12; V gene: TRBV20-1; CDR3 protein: CSAREYTDTQYF; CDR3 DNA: TGCAGTGCTAGGGAGTACACAGATACGCAGTATTTT
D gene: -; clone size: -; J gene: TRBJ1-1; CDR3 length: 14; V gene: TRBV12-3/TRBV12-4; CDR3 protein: CASSWQGMNTEAFF; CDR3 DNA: TGTGCCAGCAGTTGGCAGGGGATGAACACTGAAGCTTTCTTT
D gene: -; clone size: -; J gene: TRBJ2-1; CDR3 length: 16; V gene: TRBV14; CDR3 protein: CASRDYRGTSYNEQFF; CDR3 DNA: TGTGCCAGCAGAGATTATCGAGGCACGTCCTACAATGAGCAGTTCTTC
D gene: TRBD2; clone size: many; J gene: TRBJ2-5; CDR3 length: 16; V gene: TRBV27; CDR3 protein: CASSLSGLAGGETQYF; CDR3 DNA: TGTGCCAGCAGTTTATCGGGACTAGCGGGGGGAGAGACCCAGTACTTC
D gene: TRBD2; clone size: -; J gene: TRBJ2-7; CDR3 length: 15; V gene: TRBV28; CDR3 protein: CASSKTSGGAYEQYF; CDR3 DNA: TGTGCCAGCAGTAAGACTAGCGGGGGGGCTTACGAGCAGTACTTC
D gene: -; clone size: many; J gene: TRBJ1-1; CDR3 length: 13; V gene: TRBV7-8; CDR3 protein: CASSFPTNTEAFF; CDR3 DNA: TGTGCCAGCAGCTTCCCTACAAACACTGAAGCTTTCTTT
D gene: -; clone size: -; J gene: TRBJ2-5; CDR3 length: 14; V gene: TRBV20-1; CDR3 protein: CSGSGAPYQETQYF; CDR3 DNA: TGCAGTGGTTCGGGGGCGCCGTACCAAGAGACCCAGTACTTC
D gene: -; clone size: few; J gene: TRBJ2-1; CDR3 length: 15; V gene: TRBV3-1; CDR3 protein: CASSPGLSEVNEQFF; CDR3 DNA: TGTGCCAGCAGCCCAGGCCTCAGTGAGGTCAATGAGCAGTTCTTC
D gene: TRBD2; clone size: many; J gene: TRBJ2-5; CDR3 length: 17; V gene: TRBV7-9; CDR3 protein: CASSHDSGGREAGTQYF; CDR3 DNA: TGTGCCAGCAGCCACGACAGCGGGGGGCGTGAAGCTGGGACCCAGTACTTC
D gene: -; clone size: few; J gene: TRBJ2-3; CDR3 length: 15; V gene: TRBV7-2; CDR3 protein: CASSPSRLNTDTQYF; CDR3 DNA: TGTGCCAGCAGCCCCAGTCGGCTAAACACAGATACGCAGTATTTT
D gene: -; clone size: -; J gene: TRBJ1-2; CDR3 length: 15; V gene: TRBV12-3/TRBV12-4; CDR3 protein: CASSFGPQSGYGYTF; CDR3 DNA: TGTGCCAGCAGTTTTGGACCCCAGAGTGGCTATGGCTACACCTTC
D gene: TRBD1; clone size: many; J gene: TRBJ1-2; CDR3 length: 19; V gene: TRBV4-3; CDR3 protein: CASSQSLLRTGSPAGGYTF; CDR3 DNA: TGCGCCAGCAGCCAATCCCTCCTAAGGACAGGGTCTCCTGCGGGTGGCTACACCTTC
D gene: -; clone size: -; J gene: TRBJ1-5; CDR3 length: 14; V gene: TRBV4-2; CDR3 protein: CASSQEGPGSPQHF; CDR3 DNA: TGTGCCAGCAGCCAAGAAGGCCCGGGGTCGCCCCAGCATTTT
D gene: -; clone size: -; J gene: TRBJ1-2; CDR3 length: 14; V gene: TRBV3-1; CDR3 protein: CASSQEIRGYGYTF; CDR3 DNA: TGTGCCAGCAGCCAAGAAATCCGCGGCTATGGCTACACCTTC
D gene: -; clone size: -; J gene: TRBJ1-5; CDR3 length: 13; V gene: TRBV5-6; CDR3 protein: CASSSAEHQPQHF; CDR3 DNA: TGTGCCAGCAGCTCGGCAGAACATCAGCCCCAGCATTTT
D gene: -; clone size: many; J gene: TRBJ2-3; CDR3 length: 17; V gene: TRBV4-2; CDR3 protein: CASSQDHGQAGADTQYF; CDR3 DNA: TGTGCCAGCAGCCAAGATCATGGGCAGGCGGGCGCAGATACGCAGTATTTT